These T cell receptor beta chains were read from a single sample in a study of memory CD4+ T cells and cytomegalovirus serostatus. Assay used: immunoSEQ multiplex PCR; TCRdb lists only in-frame clones, some missing. The table includes under 50,000 clones, around 80% detected once. The sample comprised memory CD4+ T cells from blood. The receptors were gathered from an adult in good health and CMV-seronegative. The CDR3 runs from the conserved cysteine through the conserved F or W. D genes are given only for firm matches. The size of a clone is reported for some rows only, either as once, few or many, or as a class for expanded clones.

d_gene	v_gene	abundance	j_gene	CDR3aa	CDR3nt
TRBD1	TRBV6-5	-	TRBJ2-1	CASSYSNRGVYNEQFF	TGTGCCAGCAGTTACTCAAACAGGGGGGTTTACAATGAGCAGTTCTTC
-	TRBV29-1	-	TRBJ2-6	CSVKSVQTGTLSGANVLTF	TGCAGCGTAAAATCAGTACAGACAGGCACCCTTTCTGGGGCCAACGTCCTGACTTTC
-	TRBV6-6	-	TRBJ1-5	CASTGGAYSNQPQHF	TGTGCCAGCACCGGGGGGGCTTATAGCAATCAGCCCCAGCATTTT
-	TRBV5-6	-	TRBJ2-3	CASSFGTLAGDTQYF	TGTGCCAGCAGCTTCGGGACTCTCGCTGGAGATACGCAGTATTTT
-	TRBV5-1	-	TRBJ1-5	CASSQAGARHQPQHF	TGCGCCAGCAGCCAGGCCGGGGCACGCCATCAGCCCCAGCATTTT
-	TRBV28	once	TRBJ1-2	CASSFQSYGYTF	TGTGCCAGCAGTTTCCAATCCTATGGCTACACCTTC
TRBD2	TRBV28	-	TRBJ2-1	CASSLPLSSGGAYEQFF	TGTGCCAGCAGTTTACCCCTCTCTAGCGGGGGGGCCTATGAGCAGTTCTTC
TRBD1	TRBV28	-	TRBJ1-5	CASRLPQGGQPQHF	TGTGCCAGCAGACTCCCCCAGGGGGGACAGCCCCAGCATTTT
TRBD1	TRBV5-8	once	TRBJ1-2	CASSLVGQGAYGYTF	TGTGCCAGCAGCTTGGTTGGACAGGGGGCCTATGGCTACACCTTC
TRBD1	TRBV29-1	-	TRBJ2-3	CSVAQGGQGKTDTQYF	TGCAGCGTCGCACAGGGGGGTCAGGGTAAGACAGATACGCAGTATTTT
TRBD1	TRBV5-8	-	TRBJ2-5	CASSLGTRTGGETQYF	TGTGCCAGCAGCTTGGGCACCCGGACAGGTGGGGAGACCCAGTACTTC
TRBD1	TRBV9	-	TRBJ1-4	CASSVGTGINEKLFF	TGTGCCAGCAGCGTGGGGACAGGGATAAATGAAAAACTGTTTTTT
TRBD1	TRBV28	-	TRBJ1-4	CASSFYPDRVEKLFF	TGTGCCAGCAGTTTTTACCCCGACAGGGTCGAAAAACTGTTTTTT
-	TRBV10-3	-	TRBJ1-6	CATQRDIVAPLHF	TGTGCCACCCAAAGAGACATAGTAGCACCCCTCCACTTT
TRBD1	TRBV25-1	few	TRBJ2-3	CASSGTGDTQYF	TGTGCCAGCAGTGGGACAGGAGATACGCAGTATTTT
-	TRBV9	few	TRBJ2-7	CASSVDGASNRVAEQYF	TGTGCCAGCAGCGTAGACGGGGCCTCGAACAGGGTCGCCGAGCAGTACTTC
-	TRBV30	-	TRBJ1-1	CAWTPRGGHTEAFF	TGTGCCTGGACCCCGAGGGGGGGCCACACTGAAGCTTTCTTT
-	TRBV4-1	-	TRBJ2-2	CASSQARTDTGELFF	TGCGCCAGCAGCCAAGCGAGGACAGACACCGGGGAGCTGTTTTTT
-	TRBV5-5	-	TRBJ1-1	CASTPATGGNTEAFF	TGTGCCAGCACCCCGGCGACGGGTGGGAACACTGAAGCTTTCTTT
TRBD2	TRBV13	-	TRBJ2-1	CASSIEGLGEYNEQFF	TGTGCCAGCAGCATAGAGGGACTAGGAGAGTACAATGAGCAGTTCTTC
-	TRBV28	-	TRBJ1-1	CASRKDLNTEAFF	TGTGCCAGCAGGAAAGATCTGAACACTGAAGCTTTCTTT
-	TRBV5-1	-	TRBJ2-7	CASSLNRYEQYF	TGCGCCAGCAGCTTGAACAGGTACGAGCAGTACTTC
TRBD1	TRBV6-5	few	TRBJ1-5	CASGDRLSNQPQHF	TGTGCCAGCGGGGACAGGCTGTCCAATCAGCCCCAGCATTTT
-	TRBV7-3	-	TRBJ2-7	CASSLGRGSSYEQYF	TGTGCCAGCAGCTTAGGTAGGGGTAGCTCCTACGAGCAGTACTTC
-	TRBV7-2	-	TRBJ1-4	CASSLDSGPVGEKLFF	TGTGCCAGCAGCCTTGACTCTGGGCCAGTAGGCGAAAAACTGTTTTTT
-	TRBV30	-	TRBJ1-6	CAWSVLARNSPLHF	TGTGCCTGGAGTGTACTAGCCCGGAATTCACCCCTCCACTTT
-	TRBV20-1	-	TRBJ2-5	CSGGLRETQYF	TGCAGTGGGGGTTTGCGAGAGACCCAGTACTTC
-	TRBV7-2	-	TRBJ1-1	CASSQGAVPSGAFF	TGTGCCAGCAGCCAAGGAGCCGTACCGTCGGGAGCTTTCTTT
-	TRBV7-8	-	TRBJ2-1	CASKGAGNEQFF	TGTGCCAGCAAGGGCGCGGGGAATGAGCAGTTCTTC
-	TRBV5-6	-	TRBJ1-1	CASSLDYYLNTEAFF	TGTGCCAGCAGCTTGGATTACTACCTGAACACTGAAGCTTTCTTT
-	TRBV5-6	once	TRBJ2-5	CASSRVTGETQYF	TGTGCCAGCAGCAGGGTTACAGGGGAGACCCAGTACTTC
TRBD1	TRBV10-2	-	TRBJ1-6	CASRGRTGSSYNSPLHF	TGCGCCAGCAGGGGCCGGACAGGGAGCTCCTATAATTCACCCCTCCACTTT
-	TRBV5-4	-	TRBJ2-3	CASSLVPGDTQYF	TGTGCCAGCAGCTTGGTTCCGGGAGATACGCAGTATTTT
-	TRBV5-1	-	TRBJ1-1	CASSPPDRSTEAFF	TGCGCCAGCAGCCCGCCCGACAGGTCCACTGAAGCTTTCTTT
TRBD1	TRBV19	-	TRBJ1-1	CASIHGTALNTEAFF	TGTGCCAGTATCCACGGGACAGCCTTGAACACTGAAGCTTTCTTT
-	TRBV11-2	-	TRBJ2-2	CASPRRGGGTITGELFF	TGTGCCTCACCACGGAGGGGGGGAGGAACTATAACCGGGGAGCTGTTTTTT
-	TRBV4-3	-	TRBJ2-3	CASSQDTAGLSTDTQYF	TGCGCCAGCAGCCAAGATACGGCAGGCCTTAGCACAGATACGCAGTATTTT